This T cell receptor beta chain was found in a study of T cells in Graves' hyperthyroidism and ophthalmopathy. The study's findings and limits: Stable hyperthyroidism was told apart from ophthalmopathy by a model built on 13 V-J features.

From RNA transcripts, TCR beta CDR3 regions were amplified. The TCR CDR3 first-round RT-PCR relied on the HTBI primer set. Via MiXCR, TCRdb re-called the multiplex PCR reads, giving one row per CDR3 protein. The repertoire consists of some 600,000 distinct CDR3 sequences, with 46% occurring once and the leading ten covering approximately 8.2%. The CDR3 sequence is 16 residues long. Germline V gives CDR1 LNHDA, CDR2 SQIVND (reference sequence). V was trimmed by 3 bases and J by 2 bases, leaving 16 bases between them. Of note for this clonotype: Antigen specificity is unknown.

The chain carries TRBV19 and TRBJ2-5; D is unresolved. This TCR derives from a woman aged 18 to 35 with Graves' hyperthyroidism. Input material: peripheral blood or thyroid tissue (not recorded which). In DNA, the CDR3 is TGTGCCAGTAGTATCCTCTCCTCGCGAACGCAAGAGACCCAGTACTTC. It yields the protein CASSILSSRTQETQYF. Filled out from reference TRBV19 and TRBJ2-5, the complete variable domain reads DGGITQSPKYLFRKEGQNVTLSCEQNLNHDAMYWYRQDPGQGLRLIYYSQIVNDFQKGDIAEGYSVSREKKESFPLTVTSAQKNPTAFYLCASSILSSRTQETQYFGPGTRLLVL.